These 20 T cell receptor beta chains originate from one sample sequenced in a study of shared clonotypes between healthy human individuals (dated by TCRdb to 2018 to 2021). The receptor library was made with the immunoSEQ multiplex PCR assay. Not all clones reach the TCRdb copy of this immuneACCESS table, which keeps in-frame sequences only. Checked studies attribute under half of the gap to unresolved V genes and leave the rest unexplained. Within this sample are roughly 220,000 clones, with approximately 65% of them counted one time only. The ten largest clones add up to 8.5% to 14% of the sample. Input material: memory CD4+ T cells sorted from blood. This sample's cell subset or site label indicates: CD45RA-negative fraction. These receptors were taken from a man younger than 40 in good health.

The CDR3 here is CASSYARGAETQYF. For the CDR3, the DNA is TGTGCCAGCAGCTACGCCAGGGGCGCCGAGACCCAGTACTTC. This rearrangement joins TRBV7-6 to TRBJ2-5; TRBD1 is a possible D gene (6 bases). CDR3 length equals 14 residues. V dropped 4 bases and J dropped 5 bases, with 14 bases sitting between them. Germline-derived CDR1 and CDR2 are SGHVS and FNYEAQ. Full variable domain (remainder filled in from reference TRBV7-6 and TRBJ2-5): GAGVSQSPRYKVTKRGQDVALRCDPISGHVSLYWYRQALGQGPEFLTYFNYEAQQDKSGLPNDRFSAERPEGSISTLTIQRTEQRDSAMYRCASSYARGAETQYFGPGTRLLVL.

This chain uses TRBV2 with TRBJ1-1, with D maybe TRBD1 (5 bases). V lost 8 bases, J lost 11 bases, and 18 bases lay in between. This CDR3 is built from 12 residues. Germline CDR1 is SNHLY and CDR2 is FYNNEI. This CDR3 reads CASFFLGTKAFF. The CDR3 DNA follows: TGTGCCAGCTTCTTTCTAGGGACCAAGGCTTTCTTT. The full variable domain, with the rest looked up from reference TRBV2 and TRBJ1-1, is EPEVTQTPSHQVTQMGQEVILRCVPISNHLYFYWYRQILGQKVEFLVSFYNNEISEKSEIFDDQFSVERPDGSNFTLKIRSTKLEDSAMYFCASFFLGTKAFFGQGTRLTVV.

The J gene is TRBJ2-3, the V gene TRBV19, with D unclear. V was cut by 5 bases and J by 2 bases, with 14 bases left in between. Per germline, CDR1 LNHDA and CDR2 SQIVND (reference sequence). CDR3 length: 15 amino acids. CDR3 nucleotide sequence: TGTGCCAGTAGTGTCTCTCCCAAGACCACAGATACGCAGTATTTT. It is translated as CASSVSPKTTDTQYF.

The chain carries TRBV18 and TRBJ2-1; 8 bases map to TRBD1. From germline, CDR1 is KGHSH and CDR2 LQKENI. V shed 5 bases and J 1 base; nucleotides not matched to a gene: 4. CDR3 length: 15 residues. CDR3 sequence reads: CASSSRDRSYNEQFF. As DNA, the CDR3 is TGTGCCAGCTCATCCCGGGACAGGTCCTACAATGAGCAGTTCTTC.

The CDR3 DNA sequence: TGTGCCAGCAGAATGGCACCGAATAGCAATCAGCCCCAGCATTTT. It is translated as CASRMAPNSNQPQHF. The chain carries TRBV28 and TRBJ1-5; D ambiguous. Trimming shortened V by 6 bases and J by 0 bases, and 12 bases separated the two germline ends. The germline V gene encodes CDR1 MDHEN and CDR2 SYDVKM. The CDR3 is made up of 15 amino acids.

The chain has TRBV25-1 and TRBJ2-5, with D possibly matching TRBD1 (6 bases). The CDR3 is made up of 15 amino acids. Trimming shortened V by 5 bases and J by 3 bases, and 16 bases separated the two germline ends. In germline, CDR1 is MGHDK, CDR2 SYGVNS. In DNA, the CDR3 is TGTGCCAGCAGTAGAGGTGGGGGCAAGGAAGAGACCCAGTACTTC. This translates into CASSRGGGKEETQYF.

CDR3 loop: CASSPGDPPRNEQFF. The CDR3 region has the DNA TGTGCCAGCAGCCCCGGGGACCCCCCGCGGAATGAGCAGTTCTTC. The chain combines TRBV7-2 with TRBJ2-1; D may correspond to TRBD1 or TRBD2 (5 bases each). Germline V lookup: CDR1 SGHTA, CDR2 FQGNSA. V lost 5 bases and J 7 bases, leaving 18 bases between the germline ends. The CDR3 length is 15 residues. Complete variable domain (other parts from reference TRBV7-2 and TRBJ2-1): GAGVSQSPSNKVTEKGKDVELRCDPISGHTALYWYRQSLGQGLEFLIYFQGNSAPDKSGLPSDRFSAERTGGSVSTLTIQRTQQEDSAVYLCASSPGDPPRNEQFFGPGTRLTVL.

Remarks on this clone: One end of the junction does not line up with germline, which may come from a read error. The chain combines TRBV7-7 with TRBJ1-3; D gene unclear. The CDR3 spans 13 residues. Germline assignment: CDR1 SSHAT and CDR2 FNYEAQ (reference sequence). CDR3: CASSSTPGNTIYF. The DNA for the CDR3 is TGTGCTAGCAGCTCGACACCTGGAAACACCATATATTTT.

CDR3 sequence: CASSQSWQGSRTNEKLFF. As DNA, the CDR3 is TGCGCCAGCAGCCAAAGCTGGCAGGGGAGTAGAACTAATGAAAAACTGTTTTTT. V usage is TRBV4-3 and J usage is TRBJ1-4; possibly TRBD1 for D (6 bases). Trimming stripped 2 bases from V and 1 base from J, with 17 bases between. The CDR3 spans 18 residues. CDR1 and CDR2 from the germline V gene are LGHNA and YSLEER.

This clone has only one observation. The chain combines TRBV5-6 with TRBJ2-1; D possibly corresponds to TRBD2 (6 bases). Trimming cost V 1 base and J 3 bases, with 8 bases left between them. Germline-derived CDR1 and CDR2 are SGHDT and YYEEEE. The CDR3 is 14 amino acids. The CDR3 loop reads CASSLTGSYNEQFF. The CDR3, as DNA: TGTGCCAGCAGCTTGACCGGGAGCTACAATGAGCAGTTCTTC.

This clone was detected only a few times. As DNA, the CDR3 is TGTGCCAGCAGCGCTACAGGGATCGGCCAGCCCCAGCATTTT. Protein product: CASSATGIGQPQHF. The chain uses TRBV6-4 and TRBJ1-5; TRBD1 is a possible D gene (6 bases). The germline CDR1 and CDR2 sequences are MRHNA and SNTAGT. This CDR3 contains 14 residues. Trimming stripped 6 bases from V and 7 bases from J, with 16 bases between.

About this clone itself: The junction and the germline gene differ at one end; a read error may be behind it. The chain couples TRBV29-1 to TRBJ2-7; TRBD2 might be the D (5 bases). Germline values: CDR1 SQVTM, CDR2 ANQGSEA. This CDR3 contains 11 residues. The CDR3: CSVDGGGEKYF. CDR3 DNA: TGCAGCGTCGACGGAGGCGGCGAGAAGTACTTC.

The rearrangement links TRBV20-1 to TRBJ2-3; D unclear. V lost 3 bases to trimming and J lost 5 bases, with 6 bases between them. Per the germline V gene, CDR1 is DFQATT and CDR2 is SNEGSKA (reference sequence). The CDR3 runs to 11 residues. The CDR3 DNA reads TGCAGTGCTAGTCTAATAGATACGCAGTATTTT. Translated: CSASLIDTQYF.

This clone was picked up many times. Here the CDR3 DNA reads TGTGCCAGCAGCGTACTCGCGGGGGCCCAACCCAATGAGCAGTTCTTC. It yields the protein CASSVLAGAQPNEQFF. The V gene is TRBV9, the J gene TRBJ2-1; tentatively, D is TRBD2 (7 bases). Germline V gene sequence: CDR1 SGDLS, CDR2 YYNGEE. The CDR3 length is 16 residues. V lost 1 base, J lost 6 bases, and 17 bases lay in between.

The chain combines TRBV6-5 with TRBJ1-2, with 7 bases identical to TRBD1. There are 12 residues in the CDR3. CDR1 is MNHEY, CDR2 SVGAGI, per germline. Losses at the gene ends were 5 bases for V and 5 bases for J; bases not matched to a gene: 2. The CDR3 spells CASSIRGYGYTF. As DNA, the CDR3 is TGTGCCAGCAGTATCAGGGGGTATGGCTACACCTTC.

The V and J genes are TRBV6-1 and TRBJ1-5, with 7 bases fitting TRBD1. This CDR3 has 17 amino acids. V shed 3 bases, J shed 5 bases, and the junction held 13 bases outside the gene matches. CDR1 is MNHNS and CDR2 is SASEGT in the germline V gene. The CDR3 loop reads CASSERIATGRYQPQHF. The CDR3 nucleotides are TGTGCCAGCAGTGAGAGGATCGCGACAGGGAGGTATCAGCCCCAGCATTTT.

V and J are TRBV5-4 and TRBJ2-7; 8 bases match TRBD1. Unmatched junction bases numbered 2, after V lost 3 bases and J lost 3 bases. In germline, CDR1 is SGHNT, CDR2 YYREEE (reference sequence). The CDR3 has 13 amino acids. The CDR3 protein is CASSWDRSYEQYF. The CDR3 DNA follows: TGTGCCAGCAGCTGGGACAGGAGCTACGAGCAGTACTTC.

This clone was detected a few times. This chain links TRBV11-3 with TRBJ2-2; D remains unclear. Per germline, CDR1 SGHNT and CDR2 YENEEA. The V end lost 4 bases, the J end lost 5 bases, and 14 bases lay between the germline ends. The CDR3 spans 15 residues. Here the CDR3 DNA reads TGTGCCAGCAGCTCGGCGCTTGGAGAAACCGGGGAGCTGTTTTTT. This sequence encodes CASSSALGETGELFF.

This clone occurred a few times. The chain recombines TRBV18 with TRBJ2-3; 10 bases fit TRBD2. The CDR3 covers 17 residues. V lost 6 bases to trimming and J lost 4 bases; unmatched junction nucleotides: 13. CDR1 and CDR2 from the germline V gene are KGHSH and LQKENI. The DNA for the CDR3 is TGTGCCAGCTCCACACTGGGGCTAGCGGGAGTGGCAGATACGCAGTATTTT. This gives the protein CASSTLGLAGVADTQYF.

The chain is built from TRBV19 and TRBJ1-1; D is unresolved. The CDR3 totals 11 residues. Germline V gene lookup returns CDR1 LNHDA and CDR2 SQIVND (reference sequence). The germline V and J ends were trimmed by 0 bases and 4 bases, with 0 bases remaining between them. The DNA for the CDR3 is TGTGCCAGTAGTATAGACACTGAAGCTTTCTTT. This encodes CASSIDTEAFF. Supplemented by reference TRBV19 and TRBJ1-1, the full variable domain reads DGGITQSPKYLFRKEGQNVTLSCEQNLNHDAMYWYRQDPGQGLRLIYYSQIVNDFQKGDIAEGYSVSREKKESFPLTVTSAQKNPTAFYLCASSIDTEAFFGQGTRLTVV.